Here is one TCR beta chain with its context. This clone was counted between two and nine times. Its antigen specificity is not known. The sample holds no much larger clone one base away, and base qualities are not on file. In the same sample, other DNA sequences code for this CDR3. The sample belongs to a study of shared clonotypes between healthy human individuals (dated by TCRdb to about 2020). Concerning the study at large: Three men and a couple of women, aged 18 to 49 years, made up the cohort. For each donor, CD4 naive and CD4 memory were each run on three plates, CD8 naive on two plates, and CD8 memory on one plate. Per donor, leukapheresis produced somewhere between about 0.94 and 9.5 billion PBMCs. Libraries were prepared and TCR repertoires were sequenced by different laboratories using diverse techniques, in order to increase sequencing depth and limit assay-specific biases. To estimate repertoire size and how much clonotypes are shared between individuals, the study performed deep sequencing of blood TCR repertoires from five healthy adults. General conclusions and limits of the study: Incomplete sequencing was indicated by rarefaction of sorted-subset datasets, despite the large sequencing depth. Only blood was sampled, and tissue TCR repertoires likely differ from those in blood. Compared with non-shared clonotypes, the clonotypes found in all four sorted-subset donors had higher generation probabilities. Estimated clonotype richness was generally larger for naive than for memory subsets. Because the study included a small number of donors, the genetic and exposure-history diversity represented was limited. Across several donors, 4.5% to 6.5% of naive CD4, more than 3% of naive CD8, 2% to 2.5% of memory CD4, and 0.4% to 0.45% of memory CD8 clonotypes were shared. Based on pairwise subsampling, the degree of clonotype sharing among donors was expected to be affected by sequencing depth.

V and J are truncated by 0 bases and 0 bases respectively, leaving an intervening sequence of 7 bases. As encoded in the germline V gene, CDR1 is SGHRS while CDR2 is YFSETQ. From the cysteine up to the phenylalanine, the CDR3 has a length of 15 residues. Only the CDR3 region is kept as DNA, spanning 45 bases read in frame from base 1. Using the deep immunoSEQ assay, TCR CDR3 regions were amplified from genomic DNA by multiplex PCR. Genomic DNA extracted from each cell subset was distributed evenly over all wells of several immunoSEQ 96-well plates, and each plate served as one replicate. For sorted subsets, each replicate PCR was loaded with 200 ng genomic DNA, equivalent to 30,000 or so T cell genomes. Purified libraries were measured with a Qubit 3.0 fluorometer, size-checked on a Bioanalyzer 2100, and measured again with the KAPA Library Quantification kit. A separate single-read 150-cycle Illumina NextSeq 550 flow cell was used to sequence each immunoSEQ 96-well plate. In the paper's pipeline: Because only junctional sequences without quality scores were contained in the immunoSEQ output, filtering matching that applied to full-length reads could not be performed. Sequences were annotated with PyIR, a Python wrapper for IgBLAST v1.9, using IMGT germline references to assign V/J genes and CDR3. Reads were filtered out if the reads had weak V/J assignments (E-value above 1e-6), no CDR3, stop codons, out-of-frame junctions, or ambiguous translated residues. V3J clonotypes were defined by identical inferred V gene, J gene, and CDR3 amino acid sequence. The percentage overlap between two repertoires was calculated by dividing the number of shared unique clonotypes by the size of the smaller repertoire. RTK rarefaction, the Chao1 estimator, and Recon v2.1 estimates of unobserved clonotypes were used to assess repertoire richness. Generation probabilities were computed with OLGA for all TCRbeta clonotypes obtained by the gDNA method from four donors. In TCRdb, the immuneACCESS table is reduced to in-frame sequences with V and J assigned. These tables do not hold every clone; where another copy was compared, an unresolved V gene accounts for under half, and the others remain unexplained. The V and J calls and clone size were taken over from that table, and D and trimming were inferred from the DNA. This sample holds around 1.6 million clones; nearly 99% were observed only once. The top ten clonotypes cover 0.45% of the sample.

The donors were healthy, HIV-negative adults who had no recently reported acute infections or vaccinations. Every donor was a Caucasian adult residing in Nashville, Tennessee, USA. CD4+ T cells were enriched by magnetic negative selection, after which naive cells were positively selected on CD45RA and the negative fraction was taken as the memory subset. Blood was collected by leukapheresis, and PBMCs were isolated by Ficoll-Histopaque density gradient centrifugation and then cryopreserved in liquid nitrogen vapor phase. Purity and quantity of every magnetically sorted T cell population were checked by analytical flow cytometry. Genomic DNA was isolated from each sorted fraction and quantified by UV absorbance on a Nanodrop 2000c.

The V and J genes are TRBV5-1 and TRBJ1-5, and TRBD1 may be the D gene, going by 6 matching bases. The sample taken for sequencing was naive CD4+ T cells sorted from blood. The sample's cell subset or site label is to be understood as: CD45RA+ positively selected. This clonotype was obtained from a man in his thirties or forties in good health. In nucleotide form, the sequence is TGCGCCAGCAGCTTGGGGACAGTTAGCAATCAGCCCCAGCATTTT. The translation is CASSLGTVSNQPQHF. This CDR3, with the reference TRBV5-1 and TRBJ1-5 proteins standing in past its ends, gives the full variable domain KAGVTQTPRYLIKTRGQQVTLSCSPISGHRSVSWYQQTPGQGLQFLFEYFSETQRNKGNFPGRFSGRQFSNSRSEMNVSTLELGDSALYLCASSLGTVSNQPQHFGDGTRLSIL.